The 27 T cell receptor beta chains given below trace back to one sample, sequenced in a study of control samples from healthy donors and cancer patients. This table comes from immunoSEQ multiplex PCR, and its TCRdb copy is limited to in-frame clones, with some not included. The sample records around 140,000 clones, about nine tenths being singletons. Sequencing used blood. The receptor source for this set is a middle-aged man in good health.

CDR3 loop: CASSKDRVANEKLFF. CDR3 DNA sequence: TGTGCCAGCTCCAAGGACAGGGTGGCTAATGAAAAACTGTTTTTT. The gene calls are TRBV18 and TRBJ1-4; TRBD1 aligns across 8 bases. This CDR3 is built from 15 residues. The germline gives CDR1 KGHSH, CDR2 LQKENI. J was trimmed by 3 bases and V by 6 bases; bases with no gene match: 6.

This chain uses TRBV11-2 with TRBJ2-3; TRBD2 is a possible D gene (7 bases). There are 15 residues in the CDR3. Germline assignment: CDR1 SGHAT and CDR2 FQNNGV. The V and J ends lost 1 base and 6 bases respectively, with 14 bases between them. DNA for the CDR3: TGTGCCAGCAGCTTAGTGGGGGGGGGCAAGGATACGCAGTATTTT. Translating gives CASSLVGGGKDTQYF.

The rearrangement joins TRBV29-1 to TRBJ1-5; no definite D call. CDR1 SQVTM and CDR2 ANQGSEA come from the germline V gene. Trimming took 4 bases from V and 0 from J, leaving 10 bases between them. The CDR3 runs to 14 residues. This chain's CDR3 is CSVASENSNQPQHF. CDR3 in DNA: TGCAGCGTTGCCTCGGAAAATAGCAATCAGCCCCAGCATTTT.

This CDR3 is CSAKDSYEQYF. The CDR3 DNA sequence: TGCAGTGCAAAAGACAGCTACGAGCAGTACTTC. The gene calls are TRBV20-1 and TRBJ2-7, with a possible D match to TRBD1 (5 bases). This CDR3 region has 11 residues. Germline V gene sequence: CDR1 DFQATT, CDR2 SNEGSKA (reference sequence). Trimming cost V 6 bases and J 3 bases, with 9 bases left between them.

The chain carries TRBV19 and TRBJ1-1; 8 bases match TRBD1. V lost 6 bases to trimming and J lost 5 bases; unmatched junction nucleotides: 5. The germline gives CDR1 LNHDA, CDR2 SQIVND (reference sequence). The CDR3 runs 13 residues. The CDR3, as DNA: TGTGCCAGTAGCGGGACAGGTGAAACTGAAGCTTTCTTT. This sequence encodes CASSGTGETEAFF.

The chain links TRBV28 to TRBJ1-2, with D perhaps matching TRBD1 (5 bases). Trimming cost V 5 bases and J 0 bases, with 10 bases left between them. This CDR3 is 14 amino acids long. The V gene's germline CDR1 is MDHEN and CDR2 SYDVKM. CDR3 in DNA: TGTGCCAGCAGTGCGGTGGGGGCTAACTATGGCTACACCTTC. This encodes CASSAVGANYGYTF.

CDR3 sequence reads: CASSRAGGTYEQYF. Written as DNA, the CDR3 is TGTGCCAGCAGCCGCGCAGGGGGGACCTACGAGCAGTACTTC. The J gene is TRBJ2-7, the V gene TRBV14; a possible D gene is TRBD1 (7 bases). Germline assignment: CDR1 SGHDN and CDR2 FVKESK. The CDR3 extends over 14 amino acids. The V gene lost 4 bases and the J gene lost 2 bases, with 12 bases spanning the gap.

The J gene is TRBJ2-3, the V gene TRBV11-2, with TRBD2 matching over 12 bases. Germline trimming cut 4 bases from V and 0 bases from J; bases unmatched to any gene: 2. The CDR3 consists of 16 residues. Germline CDR1 SGHAT, CDR2 FQNNGV. The CDR3 DNA reads as TGTGCCAGCAGCTCTCTAGCGGGGGGGAGCACAGATACGCAGTATTTT. Its protein product is CASSSLAGGSTDTQYF.

The chain is built from TRBV6-5 and TRBJ2-4, with D possibly being TRBD1 (5 bases). The CDR3 is made up of 13 amino acids. The V end lost 5 bases, the J end lost 5 bases, and 10 bases lay between the germline ends. Germline values: CDR1 MNHEY, CDR2 SVGAGI. Written as DNA, the CDR3 is TGTGCCAGCAGTCGAGAGACAGAAAACATTCAGTACTTC. It translates to CASSRETENIQYF.

The V and J genes are TRBV6-1 and TRBJ1-6; D is unclear. The V end was cut by 2 bases, the J end by 13 bases, with 12 bases between. CDR1 and CDR2 from the germline V gene are MNHNS and SASEGT. The CDR3 has 13 amino acids. In DNA, the CDR3 is TGTGCCAGCAGTGAACATCCGGGAAGCCCCCTCCACTTT. Encoded protein: CASSEHPGSPLHF.

The rearrangement joins TRBV9 to TRBJ1-1; D unresolved. This CDR3 has 13 residues. V lost 0 bases, J lost 3 bases, and 6 bases lay in between. CDR1 is SGDLS and CDR2 is YYNGEE in the germline V gene. The CDR3 DNA follows: TGTGCCAGCAGCGTAGCCACTTACACTGAAGCTTTCTTT. Protein sequence: CASSVATYTEAFF.

The V call is TRBV2, the J call TRBJ2-2; perhaps TRBD1 as D (6 bases). The germline V gene encodes CDR1 SNHLY and CDR2 FYNNEI. V dropped 3 bases and J dropped 5 bases, with 13 bases sitting between them. CDR3 length equals 15 residues. CDR3 residues: CASSEGALRTGELFF. The CDR3, as DNA: TGTGCCAGCAGTGAGGGGGCTCTCCGGACCGGGGAGCTGTTTTTT.

The genes are TRBV7-9 and TRBJ1-6; D call uncertain. Trimming took off 1 base at V and 9 bases at J, with 7 bases between the two ends. The CDR3 has 13 residues. Germline V gives CDR1 SEHNR, CDR2 FQNEAQ (reference sequence). This CDR3 reads CASSLVVGSPLHF. The CDR3 DNA sequence: TGTGCCAGCAGCTTAGTAGTCGGTTCACCCCTCCACTTT.

This chain links TRBV10-3 with TRBJ2-3; 7 bases are a match to TRBD2. The V and J ends lost 11 bases and 1 base, in that order; junction bases with no gene match: 6. Looked up from germline, CDR1 is ENHRY and CDR2 is SYGVKD. The CDR3 is 13 residues long. The CDR3 nucleotides are TGTGCCGCAAGCGGGGCCGGCACAGATACGCAGTATTTT. Protein: CAASGAGTDTQYF.

V is TRBV3-1 (or the pseudogene TRBV3-2) and J is TRBJ1-2; the match to TRBD1 covers 12 bases. The V gene's germline CDR1 is LGHDT and CDR2 YNNKEL (reference sequence). The trim removed 4 bases at V and 0 bases at J, leaving 6 bases unmatched. The CDR3 length is 17 residues. The CDR3 bases are TGTGCCAGCAGCCTCGGGACAGGGGGCCTCGCTAACTATGGCTACACCTTC. Protein product: CASSLGTGGLANYGYTF.

The rearrangement joins TRBV15 to TRBJ2-3; the D gene is possibly TRBD2 (7 bases). CDR3 size: 15 residues. Germline CDR1 is LNHNV and CDR2 is YYDKDF (reference sequence). Trimming took off 3 bases at V and 0 bases at J, with 10 bases between the two ends. CDR3 coding DNA: TGTGCCACCAGCAGCGGGGGGCTAAGCACAGATACGCAGTATTTT. Protein: CATSSGGLSTDTQYF. Drawing the rest from reference TRBV15 and TRBJ2-3, the complete variable domain is DAMVIQNPRYQVTQFGKPVTLSCSQTLNHNVMYWYQQKSSQAPKLLFHYYDKDFNNEADTPDNFQSRRPNTSFCFLDIRSPGLGDTAMYLCATSSGGLSTDTQYFGPGTRLTVL.

The chain employs TRBV6-5 and TRBJ2-5; perhaps D is TRBD1 or TRBD2 (5 bases each). The V gene's germline CDR1 is MNHEY and CDR2 SVGAGI. The CDR3 length is 14 residues. Between the trimmed V and J ends, which lost 5 bases and 7 bases, there was a span of 17 bases. CDR3 protein: CASSPYRGGGTQYF. The DNA of the CDR3 is TGTGCCAGCAGTCCGTATCGGGGTGGGGGGACCCAGTACTTC.

The chain has TRBV5-1 and TRBJ1-3; 7 positions match TRBD1. This CDR3 is built from 17 residues. The trim removed 4 bases at V and 0 bases at J, leaving 10 bases unmatched. Germline V gene data show CDR1 as SGHRS and CDR2 as YFSETQ. The CDR3 loop is CASSPTQGGLSGNTIYF. CDR3 nucleotides: TGCGCCAGCAGCCCAACTCAGGGGGGGCTCTCTGGAAACACCATATATTTT.

This chain connects TRBV2 to TRBJ2-2; no firm D call. The CDR3 contains 16 residues. Germline values: CDR1 SNHLY, CDR2 FYNNEI. Trimming took 2 bases from V and 6 from J, leaving 16 bases between them. CDR3 in DNA: TGTGCCAGCAGTGAACGTGCACGGGCTGCCGCCGGGGAGCTGTTTTTT. This codes for CASSERARAAAGELFF.

This chain links TRBV7-9 with TRBJ2-5; no firm D call. CDR1 is SEHNR, CDR2 FQNEAQ, per germline (reference sequence). Trimming shortened V by 5 bases and J by 0 bases, and 4 bases separated the two germline ends. This CDR3 spans 12 amino acids. The CDR3 loop reads CASSPNQETQYF. The CDR3 nucleotides read TGTGCCAGCAGCCCCAACCAAGAGACCCAGTACTTC.

The chain employs TRBV7-9 and TRBJ2-7; TRBD2 might be the D (6 bases). The V gene's germline CDR1 is SEHNR and CDR2 FQNEAQ (reference sequence). The CDR3 runs to 14 residues. Trimming removed 3 bases from V and 7 bases from J, with 16 bases in between. The CDR3 nucleotides are TGTGCCAGCAGCTTGTTTTTCGGGGGTGGGGAGCAGTACTTC. Translated: CASSLFFGGGEQYF.

The rearrangement joins TRBV30 to TRBJ1-2; possibly TRBD1 for D (6 bases). Between the trimmed V and J ends, which lost 1 base and 5 bases, there was a span of 17 bases. The CDR3 runs 15 residues. CDR1 is GTSNPN and CDR2 is SVGIG in the germline V gene (reference sequence). CDR3 sequence reads: CAWSEGAGATYGYTF. CDR3 nucleotides: TGTGCCTGGAGTGAAGGCGCGGGGGCAACTTATGGCTACACCTTC.

The chain is built from TRBV12-3 or TRBV12-4 and TRBJ2-5, with D unclear. V lost 3 bases and J 4 bases, leaving 9 bases between the germline ends. The CDR3 runs to 13 residues. CDR3 coding DNA: TGTGCCAGCAGTTTGATGAGTCTAGAGACCCAGTACTTC. Residues: CASSLMSLETQYF.

This clone was recorded only once. The CDR3 DNA is TGTGCCAGCAGGCCGGTTAGCAGCGGGGGTAGTCAGCCCCAGCATTTT. It yields the protein CASRPVSSGGSQPQHF. The rearrangement joins TRBV27 to TRBJ1-5, with D possibly being TRBD1 (5 bases). Trimming took off 6 bases at V and 6 bases at J, with 21 bases between the two ends. This CDR3 region has 16 residues. Germline V gene lookup returns CDR1 MNHEY and CDR2 SMNVEV (reference sequence).

The chain is built from TRBV4-2 and TRBJ1-2; tentatively, D is TRBD1 (5 bases). The ends were cut back, 3 bases at V and 4 bases at J, with 12 bases in the middle. Germline CDR1 is LGHNA and CDR2 is YNFKEQ. The CDR3 runs to 14 residues. CDR3: CASSQIGGVYGYTF. The DNA for the CDR3 is TGTGCCAGCAGCCAGATAGGAGGGGTCTATGGCTACACCTTC.

The rearrangement uses TRBV14 and TRBJ2-3, with a tentative D call TRBD1 (5 bases). The germline V gene encodes CDR1 SGHDN and CDR2 FVKESK. V gave up 1 base and J gave up 4 bases, with 12 bases separating them. The CDR3 is 15 residues long. For the CDR3, the DNA is TGTGCCAGCAGCCAAGTTCCCAGGGCGGCAGATACGCAGTATTTT. Translated: CASSQVPRAADTQYF.

J is TRBJ1-3 and V is TRBV5-6; no definite D call. Germline values: CDR1 SGHDT, CDR2 YYEEEE. The CDR3 covers 16 residues. The V and J ends lost 2 bases and 0 bases respectively, with 12 bases between them. The CDR3 loop is CASSLNLGISGNTIYF. The CDR3 bases are TGTGCCAGCAGCTTAAACCTCGGGATCTCTGGAAACACCATATATTTT.